The entry below describes one T cell receptor (beta chain). Its antigen is not known. A junction boundary mismatches the germline segment, possibly from a read error. Using RNA transcripts as the source, TCR beta CDR3 regions were amplified. First-round RT-PCR of the TCR CDR3 relied on the HTBI primer set. TCRdb used MiXCR to reprocess the multiplex PCR reads, holding one entry per CDR3 protein. Of 800,000 or so distinct CDR3 sequences in the sample, 38% were seen once. This sample is drawn from a study of T cells in Graves' hyperthyroidism and ophthalmopathy. Study-wide results and caveats: The majority of expanded thyroid clonotypes above 0.001 also appeared in blood.

Patients were aged 18 to 65, had disease duration under 2 months, and had newly diagnosed hyperthyroidism. Out of approximately 10 ml of fresh peripheral blood came the PBMCs. Germline V gene lookup returns CDR1 SGHVS and CDR2 FQNEAQ. The CDR3 runs 14 residues. The rearrangement links TRBV7-8 to TRBJ1-1; no firm D call. Input material: blood. The receptor's source is a young man with Graves' hyperthyroidism. The CDR3 loop is CASGQDLMNTEAFF. The CDR3 nucleotides are TGCGCCAGCGGCCAAGACCTGATGAACACTGAAGCTTTCTTT. The complete variable domain, with remaining parts taken from reference TRBV7-8 and TRBJ1-1, reads GAGVSQSPRYKVAKRGQDVALRCDPISGHVSLFWYQQALGQGPEFLTYFQNEAQLDKSGLPSDRFFAERPEGSVSTLKIQRTQQEDSAVYLCASGQDLMNTEAFFGQGTRLTVV.